This entry lists 11 T cell receptor beta chains sequenced from one sample in a study of shared clonotypes between healthy human individuals. TCRdb's table, derived via immunoSEQ multiplex PCR, lists solely in-frame clones and lacks some. The sample consists of around 500,000 clones, roughly 80% of them appearing once. The sequencing sample was made of PBMCs. All receptors derive from a middle-aged woman in good health. Some clones in this sample may be carry-over from other donors' samples.

The chain couples TRBV7-9 to TRBJ2-5; the D is unclear. Germline V gene sequence: CDR1 SEHNR, CDR2 FQNEAQ (reference sequence). Deletions cut 3 bases from V and 5 bases from J, with 13 bases between. The CDR3 consists of 14 residues. CDR3: CASSLGWAAETQYF. In DNA form, the CDR3 reads TGTGCCAGCAGCTTGGGGTGGGCCGCGGAGACCCAGTACTTC.

The chain is built from TRBV7-2 and TRBJ1-2, with TRBD1 as a possible D gene (5 bases). CDR1 SGHTA and CDR2 FQGNSA come from the germline V gene. The CDR3 sequence is 13 residues long. Trimming took 5 bases from V and 8 from J, leaving 15 bases between them. Here the CDR3 reads CASSPSGGDGYTF. In DNA form, the CDR3 reads TGTGCCAGCAGCCCAAGTGGAGGGGACGGCTACACCTTC.

Concerning this clone itself: Only one base separates this from a far larger clonotype, so it likely reflects a read error. The CDR3, as DNA: TGTGCCAGCAGTAGCCCCGGGACGGCCCCGAGCTACACCTTC. The encoded protein is CASSSPGTAPSYTF. The chain couples TRBV28 to TRBJ1-2; D may be TRBD1 (5 bases). This CDR3 has 14 amino acids. Trimming stripped 5 bases from V and 9 bases from J, with 19 bases between. Germline V lookup: CDR1 MDHEN, CDR2 SYDVKM.

Details on this clone: This likely traces to a read error, being one base from a far larger clone. The sample holds other DNA sequences that translate to the same CDR3. This sequence joins TRBV19 and TRBJ1-5; TRBD1 matches at 8 bases. The junction had 7 bases not matched to a gene; V was cut back by 9 bases and J by 6 bases. This CDR3 has 13 amino acids. Per germline, CDR1 LNHDA and CDR2 SQIVND (reference sequence). The CDR3 DNA reads TGTGCCAGCCGCACAGGGGGGATTCAGCCCCAGCATTTT. Protein sequence: CASRTGGIQPQHF. Together with reference TRBV19 and TRBJ1-5, the CDR3 gives the full variable domain: DGGITQSPKYLFRKEGQNVTLSCEQNLNHDAMYWYRQDPGQGLRLIYYSQIVNDFQKGDIAEGYSVSREKKESFPLTVTSAQKNPTAFYLCASRTGGIQPQHFGDGTRLSIL.

The chain uses TRBV7-9 and TRBJ2-7; 8 nucleotides line up with TRBD1. The ends lost 2 bases at V and 3 bases at J; junction bases unmatched: 6. The CDR3 contains 15 residues. Germline V gene data show CDR1 as SEHNR and CDR2 as FQNEAQ (reference sequence). CDR3 sequence: CASSLRQGSYYEQYF. In DNA form, the CDR3 reads TGTGCCAGCAGCTTACGACAGGGGTCCTACTACGAGCAGTACTTC. Combining the CDR3 with reference TRBV7-9 and TRBJ2-7 gives the whole variable domain DTGVSQNPRHKITKRGQNVTFRCDPISEHNRLYWYRQTLGQGPEFLTYFQNEAQLEKSRLLSDRFSAERPKGSFSTLEIQRTEQGDSAMYLCASSLRQGSYYEQYFGPGTRLTVT.

The J gene is TRBJ1-2, the V gene TRBV2; no reliable D call. Trimming removed 7 bases at V and 2 bases at J, with 8 bases between. Germline CDR1 and CDR2: SNHLY and FYNNEI. This CDR3 is built from 12 residues. The CDR3 DNA is TGTGCCAGCACGAACAGAAACTATGGCTACACCTTC. As protein: CASTNRNYGYTF.

Worth noting for this clone: Other nucleotide sequences from this sample produce the same CDR3. The chain has TRBV30 and TRBJ2-5, with D perhaps assigned TRBD1 or TRBD2 (5 bases each). CDR1 and CDR2 (germline): GTSNPN, SVGIG (reference sequence). The CDR3 sequence is 13 residues long. Trimming removed 3 bases at V and 5 bases at J, with 13 bases between. CDR3 bases: TGTGCCTGGAGCCCCGGGGCGCAGGAGACCCAGTACTTC. Its protein product is CAWSPGAQETQYF. The full variable domain, in which reference TRBV30 and TRBJ2-5 provide the parts outside the CDR3, is SQTIHQWPATLVQPVGSPLSLECTVEGTSNPNLYWYRQAAGRGLQLLFYSVGIGQISSEVPQNLSASRPQDRQFILSSKKLLLSDSGFYLCAWSPGAQETQYFGPGTRLLVL.

The chain joins TRBV10-3 to TRBJ2-6; possible D gene TRBD2, 5 bases. The V gene's germline CDR1 is ENHRY and CDR2 SYGVKD. V lost 3 bases and J lost 0, with 6 bases in between. This CDR3 contains 15 residues. CDR3 sequence reads: CAISDGDSGANVLTF. As DNA, the CDR3 is TGTGCCATCAGTGACGGGGACTCTGGGGCCAACGTCCTGACTTTC.

The J gene is TRBJ1-4, the V gene TRBV19; D is possibly TRBD1 (6 bases). Per germline, CDR1 LNHDA and CDR2 SQIVND (reference sequence). The V and J ends lost 4 bases and 2 bases respectively, with 8 bases between them. The CDR3 is made up of 14 amino acids. The CDR3 DNA sequence: TGTGCCAGTAGTACAGGGGATACTAATGAAAAACTGTTTTTT. Translated, it gives CASSTGDTNEKLFF.

This clone was picked up one time. This sequence joins TRBV7-2 and TRBJ2-2, with unresolved D. V was shortened by 5 bases and J by 3 bases, with 16 bases between the two germline ends. Germline V CDR1 and CDR2: SGHTA, FQGNSA. The CDR3 covers 16 residues. The CDR3 here is CASSPSPRPDTGELFF. In nucleotides, the CDR3 is TGTGCCAGCAGCCCCTCCCCAAGGCCGGACACCGGGGAGCTGTTTTTT.

V gene TRBV7-8 combines with J gene TRBJ2-7; 7 bases map to TRBD2. Germline V gene data show CDR1 as SGHVS and CDR2 as FQNEAQ. The trim removed 5 bases at V and 2 bases at J, leaving 12 bases unmatched. The CDR3 covers 16 residues. The CDR3 nucleotides read TGTGCCAGCAGCCTACTTACTAGCGTCCCAACCTACGAGCAGTACTTC. Translation: CASSLLTSVPTYEQYF.